The present entry profiles one TCR beta chain with its context. Trimming left V 8 bases short and J 0 bases short, with 21 bases between. CDR3 length: 17 residues. From germline, CDR1 is SEHNR and CDR2 FQNEAQ (reference sequence). The data are from a study of T cell changes during pregnancy in multiple sclerosis. Sequencing was performed with immunoSEQ multiplex PCR; in TCRdb, only in-frame clones are kept and a portion is missing. Of about 80,000 clones in the sample, roughly nine tenths were seen once. The chain carries TRBV7-9 and TRBJ2-3, with D possibly being TRBD1 (6 bases). The TCR originated in a female donor with multiple sclerosis, enrolled in a pregnancy study. This sample comprised peripheral blood, obtained before pregnancy. CDR3 coding DNA: TGTGCCAGCGATACAGGGATCCTTAAACATAGCACAGATACGCAGTATTTT. Amino acid sequence: CASDTGILKHSTDTQYF.